This T cell receptor beta chain is drawn from a study of T cell repertoires in cytomegalovirus infection. Note on this clonotype: What it binds is unknown. A read error may be the cause here, since a much bigger clone is one base away. Because it lacks the conserved phenylalanine or tryptophan at the end, this CDR3 is likely a read error.

The CDR3 runs to 16 residues. Germline CDR1 is SGHTA and CDR2 is FQGNSA. The V and J ends lost 3 bases and 1 base, in that order; junction bases with no gene match: 5. Each CDR3 protein gets one entry after TCRdb re-called the reads with MiXCR. The table has roughly 340,000 distinct CDR3 sequences, almost 30% seen once. The material was cultured PBMCs, obtained from culture after CMV antigen stimulation. The rearrangement links TRBV7-2 to TRBJ2-1; 8 nucleotides agree with TRBD2. This clonotype originated in a human donor in good health (CMV status not recorded). Some clones in this sample may be carry-over from other donors' samples. Here the CDR3 reads CASSFIAGPSYNEQFI. The CDR3 DNA reads TGTGCCAGCAGCTTTATAGCGGGACCATCCTACAATGAGCAGTTCATC.